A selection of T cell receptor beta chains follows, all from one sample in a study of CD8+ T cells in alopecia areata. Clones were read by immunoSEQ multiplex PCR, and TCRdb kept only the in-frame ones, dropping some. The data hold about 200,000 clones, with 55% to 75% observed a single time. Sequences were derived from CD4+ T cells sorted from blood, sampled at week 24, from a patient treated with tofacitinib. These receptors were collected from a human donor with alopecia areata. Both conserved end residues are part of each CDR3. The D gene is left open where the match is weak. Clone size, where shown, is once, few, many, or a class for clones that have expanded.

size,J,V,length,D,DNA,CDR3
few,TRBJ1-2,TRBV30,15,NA,TGTGCCTGGTACGAGGGAGGGCGAGGACCTTCTGGCTACACCTTC,CAWYEGGRGPSGYTF
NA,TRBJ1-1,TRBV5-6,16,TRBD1,TGTGCCAGCAGCTTTCGGAGATCAGGCAGGGGGACTGAAGCTTTCTTT,CASSFRRSGRGTEAFF
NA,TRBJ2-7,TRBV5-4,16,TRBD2,TGTGCCAGCAGCTCACCGACTAGCGGGGCTTCCTACGAGCAGTACTTC,CASSSPTSGASYEQYF
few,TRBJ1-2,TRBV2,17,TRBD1,TGTGCCAGCAGCCTCAAAATACCGGGACAGGGAGGGCATGGCTACACCTTC,CASSLKIPGQGGHGYTF
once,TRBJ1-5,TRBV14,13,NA,TGTGCCAGCAGCCAGGATCTAAATCAGCCCCAGCATTTT,CASSQDLNQPQHF
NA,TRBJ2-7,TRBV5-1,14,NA,TGCGCCAGCAGCCCCGGGACCTCGCTCTACGAGCAGTACTTC,CASSPGTSLYEQYF
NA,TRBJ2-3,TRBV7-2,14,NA,TGTGCCAGCAGCTTAGTTCCAAGGCAGGGTGCGCAGTATTTT,CASSLVPRQGAQYF
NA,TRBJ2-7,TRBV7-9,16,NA,TGTGCCAGCAGCTTATATCAGCCAGGAATGACCTACGAGCAGTACTTC,CASSLYQPGMTYEQYF
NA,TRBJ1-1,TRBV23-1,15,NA,TGCGCCAGCAGTCAAGGTAGATTTCTGAACACTGAAGCTTTCTTT,CASSQGRFLNTEAFF
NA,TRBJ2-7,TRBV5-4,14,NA,TGTGCCAGCAGCCTAAGGACAGAGAACTACGAGCAGTACTTC,CASSLRTENYEQYF
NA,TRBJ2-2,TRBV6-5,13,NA,TGTGCCAGCAGTACACAGGGTTACGGGGAGCTGTTTTTT,CASSTQGYGELFF
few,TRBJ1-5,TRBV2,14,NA,TGTGCCAGCAGTGAAAATAGGGGCAATCAGCCCCAGCATTTT,CASSENRGNQPQHF
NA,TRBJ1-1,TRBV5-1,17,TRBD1,TGCGCCAGCAGCTTGGACGGCCACAGGGGTCAGGACACTGAAGCTTTCTTT,CASSLDGHRGQDTEAFF
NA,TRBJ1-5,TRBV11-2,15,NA,TGTGCCAGCAGCTTAGCGGGCGGGGTCAATCAGCCCCAGCATTTT,CASSLAGGVNQPQHF
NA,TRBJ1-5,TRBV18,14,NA,TGTGCCAGCTCACCTCAAGGGTTGGCGCAGCCCCAGCATTTT,CASSPQGLAQPQHF
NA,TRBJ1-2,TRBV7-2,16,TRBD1,TGTGCCAGCAGCACCCGCATGGCGGGGACAGGGCATGGCTACACCTTC,CASSTRMAGTGHGYTF
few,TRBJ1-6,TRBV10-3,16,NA,TGTGCCATCAGTGAGTCGATGGGCCAGTATAATTCACCCCTCCACTTT,CAISESMGQYNSPLHF
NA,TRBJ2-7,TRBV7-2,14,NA,TGTGCCAGCACTTTCGGCACCTTCTCCTACGAGCAGTACTTC,CASTFGTFSYEQYF
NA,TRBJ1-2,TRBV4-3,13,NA,TGCGCCAGCAGCCAAGCTGGGGACTATGGCTACACCTTC,CASSQAGDYGYTF
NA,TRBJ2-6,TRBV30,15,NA,TGTGCCTGGAGTGTAAGTCACTCTGGGGCCAACGTCCTGACTTTC,CAWSVSHSGANVLTF
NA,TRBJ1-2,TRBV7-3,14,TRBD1,TGTGCCAGCAGCGCGGGGACAGGGGGCGATGGCTACACCTTC,CASSAGTGGDGYTF
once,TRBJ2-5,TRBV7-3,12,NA,TGTGCCAGCAGCTTATTGGGGGAGACCCAGTACTTC,CASSLLGETQYF
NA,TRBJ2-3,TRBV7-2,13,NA,TGTGCCAGCAGCTTACCCAGCACAGATACGCAGTATTTT,CASSLPSTDTQYF
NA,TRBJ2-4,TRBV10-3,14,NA,TGTGCCATCAGTGAGTCGACCGAGCGACTAGTTCAGTACTTC,CAISESTERLVQYF
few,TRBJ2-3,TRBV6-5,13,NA,TGTGCCAGCAGGAAGGATTTCACAGATACGCAGTATTTT,CASRKDFTDTQYF
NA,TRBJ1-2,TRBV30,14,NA,TGTGCCTGGGACGAAATGGGGGGTAACTATGGCTACACCTTC,CAWDEMGGNYGYTF
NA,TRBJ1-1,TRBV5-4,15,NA,TGTGCCAGCAGCTTGGCTGTACAGATGAACACTGAAGCTTTCTTT,CASSLAVQMNTEAFF
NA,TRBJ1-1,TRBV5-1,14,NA,TGCGCCAGCAGCTTGCCGGGGACGAACACTGAAGCTTTCTTT,CASSLPGTNTEAFF
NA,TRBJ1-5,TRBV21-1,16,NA,TGTGCCAGCAGCCTATCCTGGTGGGAGTTCTATCAGCCCCAGCATTTT,CASSLSWWEFYQPQHF
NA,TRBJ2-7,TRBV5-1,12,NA,TGCGCCAGCGCCGATGAAGGGGGCGAGCAGTACTTC,CASADEGGEQYF
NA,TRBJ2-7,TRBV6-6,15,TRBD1,TGTGCCAGCAGTTATCGGGGGACAGGGAGGGACGAGCAGTACTTC,CASSYRGTGRDEQYF
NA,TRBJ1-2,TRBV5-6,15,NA,TGTGCCAGCAGCTCCCGGGGAAGGGAGGGCTATGGCTACACCTTC,CASSSRGREGYGYTF
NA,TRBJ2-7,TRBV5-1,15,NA,TGCGCCAGCAGCTCCCTATTTGAGGCCAGATACGAGCAGTACTTC,CASSSLFEARYEQYF
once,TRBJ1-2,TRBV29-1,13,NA,TGCAGCGCTGAAAACTTGGACCGATATGGCTACACCTTC,CSAENLDRYGYTF
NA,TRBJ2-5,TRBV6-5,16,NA,TGTGCCAGCAGTTACGGGGCTAGCCTGGTGGCCGAGACCCAGTACTTC,CASSYGASLVAETQYF
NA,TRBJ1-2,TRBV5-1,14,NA,TGCGCCAGCAGCTTGGAAGGGGACGTCTATGGCTACACCTTC,CASSLEGDVYGYTF
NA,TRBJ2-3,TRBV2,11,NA,TGTGCCAGCAGTAACACAGATACGCAGTATTTT,CASSNTDTQYF
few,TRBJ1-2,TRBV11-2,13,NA,TGTGCCAGCAGCTTAGGGCTGAGCTATGGCTACACCTTC,CASSLGLSYGYTF
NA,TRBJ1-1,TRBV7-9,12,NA,TGTGCCAGCAGCTTTACGTCTACTGAAGCTTTCTTT,CASSFTSTEAFF
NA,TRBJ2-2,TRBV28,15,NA,TGTGCCAGCGGAATAGGGGGACACAACACCGGGGAGCTGTTTTTT,CASGIGGHNTGELFF
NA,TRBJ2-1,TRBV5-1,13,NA,TGCGCCAGCAGCGTTGGACAGAACAATGAGCAGTTCTTC,CASSVGQNNEQFF
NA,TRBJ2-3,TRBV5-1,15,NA,TGCGCCAGCAGCCCGGTCAACACCGGACGCGGTACGCAGTATTTT,CASSPVNTGRGTQYF
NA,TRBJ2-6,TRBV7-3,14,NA,TGTGCCAGCAGCTCCAACTCTGGGGCCAACGTCCTGACTTTC,CASSSNSGANVLTF
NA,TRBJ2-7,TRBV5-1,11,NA,TGCGCCAGCAGCGAGTCCTACGAGCAGTACTTC,CASSESYEQYF
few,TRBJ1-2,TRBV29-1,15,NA,TGCAGCGTTGAAGATCCCGCTGTTGGGGGTTACGGCTACACCTTC,CSVEDPAVGGYGYTF
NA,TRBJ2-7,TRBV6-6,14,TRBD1,TGTGCCAGCAGTTACCGCAGGGGGTTCTACGAGCAGTACTTC,CASSYRRGFYEQYF
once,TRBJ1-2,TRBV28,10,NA,TGTGCCAGCAGCCTCTATGGCTACACCTTC,CASSLYGYTF
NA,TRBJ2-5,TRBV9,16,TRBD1,TGTGCCAGCAGTGCCGGGACAGGGAGCCCCCAAGAGACCCAGTACTTC,CASSAGTGSPQETQYF
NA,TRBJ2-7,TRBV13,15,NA,TGTGCCAGCAGCTTAGTTGGCGGGAACTCCTACGAGCAGTACTTC,CASSLVGGNSYEQYF
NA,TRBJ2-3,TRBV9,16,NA,TGTGCCAGCAGCGTAGCAGGCGGGGACAGCACAGATACGCAGTATTTT,CASSVAGGDSTDTQYF
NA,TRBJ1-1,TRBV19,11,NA,TGTGCCAGTAGTAGGGGGGCTGAAGCTTTCTTT,CASSRGAEAFF
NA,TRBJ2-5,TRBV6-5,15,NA,TGTGCCAGCAGGGAGTCCGCAACTTACCAAGAGACCCAGTACTTC,CASRESATYQETQYF
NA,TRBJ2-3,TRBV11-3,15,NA,TGTGCCAGCAGCCCGCAAGGGAGCGTTACAGATACGCAGTATTTT,CASSPQGSVTDTQYF
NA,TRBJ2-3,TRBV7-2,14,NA,TGTGCCAGCAGCTTACTACCAAGCACAGATACGCAGTATTTT,CASSLLPSTDTQYF